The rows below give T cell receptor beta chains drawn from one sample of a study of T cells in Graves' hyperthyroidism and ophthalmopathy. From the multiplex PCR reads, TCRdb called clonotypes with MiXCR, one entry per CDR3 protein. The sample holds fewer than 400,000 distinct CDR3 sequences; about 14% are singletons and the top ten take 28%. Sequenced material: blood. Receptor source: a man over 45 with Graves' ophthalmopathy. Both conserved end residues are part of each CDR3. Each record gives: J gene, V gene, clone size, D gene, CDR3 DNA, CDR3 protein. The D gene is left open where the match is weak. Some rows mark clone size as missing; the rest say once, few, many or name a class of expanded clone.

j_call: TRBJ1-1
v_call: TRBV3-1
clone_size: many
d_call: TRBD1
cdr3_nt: TGTGCCAGCGGGCCAGACAGGGGGCTAGCTTTCTTT
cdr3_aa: CASGPDRGLAFF

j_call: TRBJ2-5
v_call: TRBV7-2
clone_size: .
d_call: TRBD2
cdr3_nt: TGTGCCAGCAGCTCCGGGACTAGCGGGCTCCGCGAGACCCAGTACTTC
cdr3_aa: CASSSGTSGLRETQYF

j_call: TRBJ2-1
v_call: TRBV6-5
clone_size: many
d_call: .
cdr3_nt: TGTGCCAGCAGTTACTCGAACCCGTGGACGGCCGCTAATGAGCAGTTCTTC
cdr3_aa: CASSYSNPWTAANEQFF

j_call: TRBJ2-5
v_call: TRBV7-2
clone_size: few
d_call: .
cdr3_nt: TGTGCCAGCAGCTTAGAGCTTATCGGCAGCAAAGAGACCCAGTACTTC
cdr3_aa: CASSLELIGSKETQYF

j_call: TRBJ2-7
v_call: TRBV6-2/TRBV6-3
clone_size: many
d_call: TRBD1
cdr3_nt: TGTGCCAGCAGATCGACAGGGGGCTACGAGCAGTACTTC
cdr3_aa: CASRSTGGYEQYF

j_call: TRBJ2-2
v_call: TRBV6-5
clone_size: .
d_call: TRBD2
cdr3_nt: TGTGCCAGCAGCAACTCAGGGAGGGTAGGACCCGGGGAGCTGTTTTTT
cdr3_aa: CASSNSGRVGPGELFF

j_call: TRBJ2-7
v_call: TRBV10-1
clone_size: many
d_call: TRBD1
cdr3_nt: TGCGCCAGCAGCCGGGACAGGGTCGGCGAGCAGTACTTC
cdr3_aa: CASSRDRVGEQYF

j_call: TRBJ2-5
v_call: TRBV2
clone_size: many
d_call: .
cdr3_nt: TGTGCCAGCAGTGAGGTGGCGCCTTTGAGTGACCAGTACTTC
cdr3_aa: CASSEVAPLSDQYF

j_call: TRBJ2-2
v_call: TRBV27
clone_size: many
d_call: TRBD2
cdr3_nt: TGTGCCAGCAGTACCCTTAGCGGGGCGAACACCGGGGAGCTGTTTTTT
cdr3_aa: CASSTLSGANTGELFF

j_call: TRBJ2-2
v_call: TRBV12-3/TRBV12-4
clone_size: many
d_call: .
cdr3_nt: TGTGCCAGCAGTTTTGGAGGATCCGACAGGGAGCTGTTTTTT
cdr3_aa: CASSFGGSDRELFF

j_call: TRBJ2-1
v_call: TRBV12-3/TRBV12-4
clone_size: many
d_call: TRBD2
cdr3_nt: TGTGCCAGCAGTACTGGACTAGCGCCCAACAATGAGCAGTTCTTC
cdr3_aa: CASSTGLAPNNEQFF

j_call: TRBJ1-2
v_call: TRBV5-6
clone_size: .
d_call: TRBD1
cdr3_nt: TGTGCCAGCAGCAAAGACAGGGGCTATGGCTACACCTTC
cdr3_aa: CASSKDRGYGYTF

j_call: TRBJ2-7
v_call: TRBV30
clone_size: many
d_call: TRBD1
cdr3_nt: TGTGCCTGGAACGGCGGGACAGGGGGCTACGAGCAGTACTTC
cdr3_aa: CAWNGGTGGYEQYF

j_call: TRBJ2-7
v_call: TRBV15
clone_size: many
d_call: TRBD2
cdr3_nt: TGTGCCACCAGCGGGATAGCGGGAGTCGGCCACGAGCAGTACTTC
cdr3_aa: CATSGIAGVGHEQYF

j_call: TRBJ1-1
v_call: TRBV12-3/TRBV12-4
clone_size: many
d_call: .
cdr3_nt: TGTGCCAGCAGTCCTACAGGGAGCATAAATGAAGCTTTCTTT
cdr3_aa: CASSPTGSINEAFF

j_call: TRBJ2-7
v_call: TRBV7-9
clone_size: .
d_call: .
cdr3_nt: TGTGCCAGCAGCTTTCACAGCGGGACACGTACACCCTACGAGCAGTACTTC
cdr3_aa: CASSFHSGTRTPYEQYF

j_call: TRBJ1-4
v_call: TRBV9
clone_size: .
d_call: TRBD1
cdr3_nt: TGTGCCAGCAGCGCTTCCGGGACAGGGGCCTCTAATGAAAAACTGTTTTTT
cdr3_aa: CASSASGTGASNEKLFF

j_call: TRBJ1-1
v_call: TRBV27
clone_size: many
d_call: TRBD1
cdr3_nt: TGTGCCAGCAGTCAGGGGGCACACACTGAAGCTTTCTTT
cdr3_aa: CASSQGAHTEAFF

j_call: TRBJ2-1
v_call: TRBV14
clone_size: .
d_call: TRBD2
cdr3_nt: TGTGCCAGCAGCGAAGGCCCCGGAGGCGGGAGGTGGTTCTACAATGAGCAGTTCTTC
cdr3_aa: CASSEGPGGGRWFYNEQFF

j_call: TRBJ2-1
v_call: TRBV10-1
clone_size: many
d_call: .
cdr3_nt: TGTGCCAGCAGTGAGCAGGGCTCCTACAATGAGCAGTTCTTC
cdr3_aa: CASSEQGSYNEQFF

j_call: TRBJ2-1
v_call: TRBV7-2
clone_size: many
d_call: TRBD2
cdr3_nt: TGTGCCAGCAGCTTAGATACTAGCGGAGGTACCTACAATGAGCAGTTCTTC
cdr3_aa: CASSLDTSGGTYNEQFF

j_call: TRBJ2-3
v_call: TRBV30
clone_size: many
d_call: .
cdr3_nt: TGTGCCTGGAGTGTAAAAGATACGCAGTATTTT
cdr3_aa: CAWSVKDTQYF

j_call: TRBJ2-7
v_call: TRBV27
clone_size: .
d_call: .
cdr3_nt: TGTGCCAGCAGTTTTAGGAACGGGAAATCCTACGAGCAGTACTTC
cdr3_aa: CASSFRNGKSYEQYF

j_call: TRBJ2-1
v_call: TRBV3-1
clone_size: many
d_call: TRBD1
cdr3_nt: TGTGCCAGCAGCCCGACAGGGAGCAATGAGCAGTTCTTC
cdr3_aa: CASSPTGSNEQFF

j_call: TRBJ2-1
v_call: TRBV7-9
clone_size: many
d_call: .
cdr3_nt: TGTGCCAGCAGAGAGGGGGAGTGGGTCAATGAGCAGTTCTTC
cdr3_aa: CASREGEWVNEQFF

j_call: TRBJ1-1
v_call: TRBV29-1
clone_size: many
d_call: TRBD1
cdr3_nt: TGCAGCGTTGTTCGGACAGGGGCGGGATCTGAAGCTTTCTTT
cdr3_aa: CSVVRTGAGSEAFF

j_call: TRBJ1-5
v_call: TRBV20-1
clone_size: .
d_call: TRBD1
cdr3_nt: TGCAGTGCTAGAGGTTACAGGGGTGGTCAGCCCCAGCATTTT
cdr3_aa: CSARGYRGGQPQHF

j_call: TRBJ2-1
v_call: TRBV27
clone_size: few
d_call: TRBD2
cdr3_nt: TGTGCCAGCAGTTATTGGCTAGCGGGTCAGAAGGGTGAGCAGTTCTTC
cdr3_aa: CASSYWLAGQKGEQFF

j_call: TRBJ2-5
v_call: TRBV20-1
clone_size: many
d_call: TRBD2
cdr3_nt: TGCAGTGCTAGAGCGGGGGGGGGTTTGCAAGAGACCCAGTACTTC
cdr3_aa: CSARAGGGLQETQYF

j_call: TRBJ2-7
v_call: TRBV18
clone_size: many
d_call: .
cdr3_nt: TGTGCCAGCTCACAAAGGGACGGCTACTACGAGCAGTACTTC
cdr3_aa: CASSQRDGYYEQYF

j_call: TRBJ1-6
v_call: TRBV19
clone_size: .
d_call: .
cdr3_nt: TGTGCCAGTAGTAGGGAAGCCCGAAATTCACCCCTCCACTTT
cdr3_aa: CASSREARNSPLHF

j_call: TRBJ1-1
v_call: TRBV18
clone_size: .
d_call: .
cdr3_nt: TGTGCCAGCTCACCACAGGGGTACGAAGCTTTCTTT
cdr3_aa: CASSPQGYEAFF

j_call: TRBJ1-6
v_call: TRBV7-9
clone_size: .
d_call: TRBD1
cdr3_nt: TGTGCCAGCAGCTCGAAAGTGGCCGGGACAGGGAATTCACCCCTCCACTTT
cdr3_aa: CASSSKVAGTGNSPLHF

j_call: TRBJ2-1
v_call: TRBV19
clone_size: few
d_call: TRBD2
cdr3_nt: TGTGCCAGTAGTATCAATCCCAGCGGGAGTTTAAACAATGAGCAGTTCTTC
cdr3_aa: CASSINPSGSLNNEQFF

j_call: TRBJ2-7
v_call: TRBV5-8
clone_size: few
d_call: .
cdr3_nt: TGTGCCAGCAGCACCAATAAGGGGCTCGTCTACGAGCAGTACTTC
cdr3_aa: CASSTNKGLVYEQYF

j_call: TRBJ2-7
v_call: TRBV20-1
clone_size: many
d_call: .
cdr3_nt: TGCAGTGCTAGATCCCCGACAGAGCAGTACTTC
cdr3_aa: CSARSPTEQYF

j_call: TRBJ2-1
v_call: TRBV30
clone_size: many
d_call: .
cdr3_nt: TGTGCCTGGAGTGTGAAGGGGACCTTCTACAATGAGCAGTTCTTC
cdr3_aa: CAWSVKGTFYNEQFF

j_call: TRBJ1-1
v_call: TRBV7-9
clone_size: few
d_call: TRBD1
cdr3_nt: TGTGCCAGCAGCTTGGCGAAGTTAGGGGGCCGTGTAAGCGAGACTGAAGCTTTCTTT
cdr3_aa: CASSLAKLGGRVSETEAFF

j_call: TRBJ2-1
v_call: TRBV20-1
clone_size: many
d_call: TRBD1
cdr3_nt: TGCAGTGCTAGAGATCCGAGGACAGGGGCCTACAATGAGCAGTTCTTC
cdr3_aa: CSARDPRTGAYNEQFF

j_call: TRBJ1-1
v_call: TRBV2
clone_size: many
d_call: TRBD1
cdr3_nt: TGTGCCAGCAGAAAGACAGGGGGCGGGACTGAAGCTTTCTTT
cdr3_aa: CASRKTGGGTEAFF